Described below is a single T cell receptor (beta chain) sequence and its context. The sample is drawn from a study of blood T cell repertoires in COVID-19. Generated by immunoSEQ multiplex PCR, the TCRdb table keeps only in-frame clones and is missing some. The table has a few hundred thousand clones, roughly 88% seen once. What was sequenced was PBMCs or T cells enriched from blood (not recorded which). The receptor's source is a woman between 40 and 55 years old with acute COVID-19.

CDR3 loop: CASSLVTGVEKLFF. CDR3 in DNA: TGCGCCAGCAGCCTTGTGACAGGGGTGGAAAAACTGTTTTTT. The chain has TRBV4-1 and TRBJ1-4, with 8 bases matching TRBD1. CDR1 is MGHRA and CDR2 is YSYEKL in the germline V gene. After removal of 4 bases from V and 8 bases from J, the junction contained 6 bases not matched to a gene. This CDR3 is built from 14 residues.